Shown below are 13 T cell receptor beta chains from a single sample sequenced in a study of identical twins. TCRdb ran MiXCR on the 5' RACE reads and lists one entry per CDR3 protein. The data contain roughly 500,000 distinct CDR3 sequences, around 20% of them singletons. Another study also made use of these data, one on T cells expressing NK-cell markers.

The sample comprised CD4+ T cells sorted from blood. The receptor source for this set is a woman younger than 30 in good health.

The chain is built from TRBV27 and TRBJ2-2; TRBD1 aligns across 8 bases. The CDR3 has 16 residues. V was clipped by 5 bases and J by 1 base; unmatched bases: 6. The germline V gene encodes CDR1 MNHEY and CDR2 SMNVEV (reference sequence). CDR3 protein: CASSGYGTGNTGELFF. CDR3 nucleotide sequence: TGTGCCAGCAGTGGTTACGGGACAGGGAACACCGGGGAGCTGTTTTTT.

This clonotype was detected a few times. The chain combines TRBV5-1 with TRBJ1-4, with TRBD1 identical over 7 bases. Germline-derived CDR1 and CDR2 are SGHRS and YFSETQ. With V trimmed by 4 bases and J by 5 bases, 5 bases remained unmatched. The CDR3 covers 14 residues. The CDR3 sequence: CASSRDSQNEKLFF. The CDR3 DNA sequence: TGCGCCAGCAGCCGGGACAGCCAGAATGAAAAACTGTTTTTT.

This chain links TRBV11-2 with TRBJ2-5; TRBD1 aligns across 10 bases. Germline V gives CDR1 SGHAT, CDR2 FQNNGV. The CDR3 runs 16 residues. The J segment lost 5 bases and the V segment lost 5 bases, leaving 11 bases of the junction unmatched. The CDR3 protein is CASSVELTGGRETQYF. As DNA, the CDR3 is TGTGCCAGCAGCGTCGAATTGACAGGGGGCAGGGAGACCCAGTACTTC.

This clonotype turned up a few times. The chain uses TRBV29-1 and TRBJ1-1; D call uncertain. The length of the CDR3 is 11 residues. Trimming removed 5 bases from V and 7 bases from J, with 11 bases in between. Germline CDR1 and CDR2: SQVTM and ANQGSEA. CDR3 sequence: CSVLRNLEAFF. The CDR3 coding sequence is TGCAGCGTTCTGAGAAACCTTGAAGCTTTCTTT.

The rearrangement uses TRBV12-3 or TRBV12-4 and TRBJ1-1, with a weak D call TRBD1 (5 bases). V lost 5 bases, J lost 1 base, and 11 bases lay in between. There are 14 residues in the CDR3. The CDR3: CASSVRQRNTEAFF. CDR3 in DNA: TGTGCCAGCAGTGTCCGACAGAGGAACACTGAAGCTTTCTTT.

The CDR3 protein is CASSLGGVYNEQFF. The CDR3, as DNA: TGCGCCAGCAGCTTGGGTGGAGTGTACAATGAGCAGTTCTTC. The V call is TRBV5-1, the J call TRBJ2-1, with D unclear. V lost 0 bases and J lost 4, with 8 bases in between. The CDR3 is 14 amino acids. Germline assignment: CDR1 SGHRS and CDR2 YFSETQ.

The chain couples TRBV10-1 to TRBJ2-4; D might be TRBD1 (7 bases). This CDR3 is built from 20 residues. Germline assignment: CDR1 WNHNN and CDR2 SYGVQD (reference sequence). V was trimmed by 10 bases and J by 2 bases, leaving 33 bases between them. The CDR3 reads CAIQGGPGQAARMSKNIQYF. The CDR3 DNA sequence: TGCGCCATCCAGGGGGGACCAGGACAGGCCGCGCGGATGTCCAAAAACATTCAGTACTTC.

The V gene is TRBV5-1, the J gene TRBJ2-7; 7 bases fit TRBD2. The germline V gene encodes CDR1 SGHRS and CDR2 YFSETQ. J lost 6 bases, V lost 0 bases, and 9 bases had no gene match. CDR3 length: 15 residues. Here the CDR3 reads CASSLAGRESGEQYF. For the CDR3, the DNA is TGCGCCAGCAGCTTGGCCGGGCGGGAGTCCGGCGAGCAGTACTTC.

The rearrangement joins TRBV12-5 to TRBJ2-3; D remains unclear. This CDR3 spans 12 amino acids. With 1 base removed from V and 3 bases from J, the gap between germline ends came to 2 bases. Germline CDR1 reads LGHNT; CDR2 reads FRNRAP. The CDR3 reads CASGLETDTQYF. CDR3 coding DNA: TGTGCTAGTGGTTTGGAGACAGATACGCAGTATTTT.

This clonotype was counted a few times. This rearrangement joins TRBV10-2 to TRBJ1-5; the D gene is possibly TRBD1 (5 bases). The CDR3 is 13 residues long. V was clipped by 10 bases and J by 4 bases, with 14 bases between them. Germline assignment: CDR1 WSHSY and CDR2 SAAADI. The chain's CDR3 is CATASGTNQPQHF. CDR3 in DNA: TGCGCCACAGCCTCAGGGACTAATCAGCCCCAGCATTTT.

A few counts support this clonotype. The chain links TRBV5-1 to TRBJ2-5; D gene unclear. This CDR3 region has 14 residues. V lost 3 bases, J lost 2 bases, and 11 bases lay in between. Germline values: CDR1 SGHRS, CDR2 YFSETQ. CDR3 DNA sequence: TGCGCCAGCAGCTCCTCAGGCAGTCAAGAGACCCAGTACTTC. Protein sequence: CASSSSGSQETQYF.

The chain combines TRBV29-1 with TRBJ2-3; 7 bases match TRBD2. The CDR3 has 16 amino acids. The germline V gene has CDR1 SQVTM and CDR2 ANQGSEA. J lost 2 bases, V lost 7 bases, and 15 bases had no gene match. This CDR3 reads CSASSASGAPTDTQYF. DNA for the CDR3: TGCAGCGCCTCCTCGGCCAGCGGGGCCCCCACAGATACGCAGTATTTT.

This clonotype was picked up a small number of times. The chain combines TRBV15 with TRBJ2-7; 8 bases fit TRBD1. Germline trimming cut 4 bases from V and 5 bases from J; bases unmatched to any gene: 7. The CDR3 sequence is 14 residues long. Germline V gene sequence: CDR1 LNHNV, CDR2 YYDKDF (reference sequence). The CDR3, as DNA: TGTGCCACCAGCATTGACAGGGGAGACGACGAGCAGTACTTC. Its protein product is CATSIDRGDDEQYF.